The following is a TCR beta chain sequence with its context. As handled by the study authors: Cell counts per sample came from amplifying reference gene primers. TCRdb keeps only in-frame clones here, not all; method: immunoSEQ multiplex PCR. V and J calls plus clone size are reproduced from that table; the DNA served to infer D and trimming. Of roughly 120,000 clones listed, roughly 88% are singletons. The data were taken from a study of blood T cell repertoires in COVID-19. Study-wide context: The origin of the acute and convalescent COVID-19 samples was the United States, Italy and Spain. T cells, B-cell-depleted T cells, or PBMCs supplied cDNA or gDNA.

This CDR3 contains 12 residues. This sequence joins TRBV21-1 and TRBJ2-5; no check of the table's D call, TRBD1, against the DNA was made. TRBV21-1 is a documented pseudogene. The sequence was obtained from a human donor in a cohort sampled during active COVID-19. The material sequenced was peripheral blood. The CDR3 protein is CASSKWAQTQYF. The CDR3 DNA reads TGTGCCAGCAGCAAATGGGCACAGACCCAGTACTTC.